The entry below describes one T cell receptor (beta chain). This sample is part of a study of control samples from healthy donors and cancer patients. Data came from immunoSEQ multiplex PCR; TCRdb stores just in-frame clones and leaves some out. Among about 150,000 clones listed, about 94% were seen once. This sequence originates from a woman in her thirties or forties in good health. The sample taken for sequencing was blood.

CDR3: CASSQSPGPGQGSYNSPLHF. The DNA for the CDR3 is TGCGCCAGCAGCCAGTCGCCCGGACCGGGTCAGGGCTCCTATAATTCACCCCTCCACTTT. The rearrangement uses TRBV4-1 and TRBJ1-6; TRBD1 might be the D (5 bases). The CDR3 loop spans 20 amino acids. With 3 bases removed from V and 0 bases from J, the gap between germline ends came to 21 bases. Germline lookup yields CDR1 MGHRA and CDR2 YSYEKL.